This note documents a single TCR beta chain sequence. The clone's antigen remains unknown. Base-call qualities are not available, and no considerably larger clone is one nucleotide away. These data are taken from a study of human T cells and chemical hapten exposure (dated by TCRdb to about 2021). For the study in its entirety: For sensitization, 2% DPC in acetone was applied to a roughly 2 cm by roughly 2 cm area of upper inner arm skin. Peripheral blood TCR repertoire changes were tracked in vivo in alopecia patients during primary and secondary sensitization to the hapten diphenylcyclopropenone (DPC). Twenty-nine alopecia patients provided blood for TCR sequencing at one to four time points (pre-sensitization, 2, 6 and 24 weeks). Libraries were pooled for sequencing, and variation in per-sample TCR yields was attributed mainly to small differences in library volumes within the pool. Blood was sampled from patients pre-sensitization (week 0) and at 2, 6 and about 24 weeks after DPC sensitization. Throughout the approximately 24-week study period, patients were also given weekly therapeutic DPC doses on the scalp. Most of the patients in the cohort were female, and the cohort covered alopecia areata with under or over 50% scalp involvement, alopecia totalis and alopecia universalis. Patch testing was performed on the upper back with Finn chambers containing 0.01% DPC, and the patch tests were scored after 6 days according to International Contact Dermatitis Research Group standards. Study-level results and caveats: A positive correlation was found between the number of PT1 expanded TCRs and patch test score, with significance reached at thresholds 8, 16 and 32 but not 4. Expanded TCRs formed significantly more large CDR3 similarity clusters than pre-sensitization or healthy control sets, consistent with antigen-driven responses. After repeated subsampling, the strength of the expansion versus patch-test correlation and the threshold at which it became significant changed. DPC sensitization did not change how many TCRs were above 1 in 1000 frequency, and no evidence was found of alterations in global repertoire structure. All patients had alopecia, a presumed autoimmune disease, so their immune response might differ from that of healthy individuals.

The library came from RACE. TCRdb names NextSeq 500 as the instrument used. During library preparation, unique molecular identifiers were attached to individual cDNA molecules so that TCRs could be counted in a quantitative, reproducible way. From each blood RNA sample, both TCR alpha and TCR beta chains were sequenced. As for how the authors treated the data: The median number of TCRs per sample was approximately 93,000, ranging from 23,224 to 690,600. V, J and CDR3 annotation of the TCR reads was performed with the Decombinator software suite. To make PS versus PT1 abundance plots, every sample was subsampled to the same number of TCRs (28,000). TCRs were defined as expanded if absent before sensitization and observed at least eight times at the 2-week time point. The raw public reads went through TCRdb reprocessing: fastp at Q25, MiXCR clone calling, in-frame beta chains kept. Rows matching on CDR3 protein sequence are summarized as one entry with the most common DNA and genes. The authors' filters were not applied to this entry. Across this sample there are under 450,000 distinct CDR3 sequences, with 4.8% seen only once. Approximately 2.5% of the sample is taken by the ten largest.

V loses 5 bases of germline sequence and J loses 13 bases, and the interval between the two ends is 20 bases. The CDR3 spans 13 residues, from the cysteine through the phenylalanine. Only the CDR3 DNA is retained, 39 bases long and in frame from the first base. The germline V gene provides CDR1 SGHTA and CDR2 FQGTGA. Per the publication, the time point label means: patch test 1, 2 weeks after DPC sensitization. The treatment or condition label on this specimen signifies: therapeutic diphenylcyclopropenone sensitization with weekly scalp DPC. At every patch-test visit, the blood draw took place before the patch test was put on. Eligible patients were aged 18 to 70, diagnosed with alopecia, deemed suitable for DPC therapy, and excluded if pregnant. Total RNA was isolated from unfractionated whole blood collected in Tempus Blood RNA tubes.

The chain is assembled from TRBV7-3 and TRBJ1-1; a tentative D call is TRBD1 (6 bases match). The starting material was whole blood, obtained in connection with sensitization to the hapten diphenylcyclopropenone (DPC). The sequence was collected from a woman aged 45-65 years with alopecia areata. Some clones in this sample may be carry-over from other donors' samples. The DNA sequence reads TGTGCCAGCAGCCCGTCTCAGGCCGAAGGGGGTTTCTTT. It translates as CASSPSQAEGGFF.